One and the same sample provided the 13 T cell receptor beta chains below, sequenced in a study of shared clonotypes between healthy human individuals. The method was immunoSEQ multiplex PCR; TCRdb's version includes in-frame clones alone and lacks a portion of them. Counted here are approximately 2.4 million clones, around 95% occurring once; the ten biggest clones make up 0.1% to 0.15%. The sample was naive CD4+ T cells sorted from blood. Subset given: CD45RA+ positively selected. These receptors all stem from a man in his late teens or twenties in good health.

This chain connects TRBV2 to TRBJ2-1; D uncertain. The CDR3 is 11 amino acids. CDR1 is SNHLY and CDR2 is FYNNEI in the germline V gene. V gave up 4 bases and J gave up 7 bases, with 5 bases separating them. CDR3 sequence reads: CASSVQNEQFF. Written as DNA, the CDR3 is TGTGCCAGCAGTGTCCAGAATGAGCAGTTCTTC.

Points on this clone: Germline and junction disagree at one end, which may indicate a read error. CDR3 sequence: CASSSTGGSGTQYF. Here the CDR3 DNA reads TGTGCTAGCAGCTCGACGGGGGGTTCTGGTACGCAGTATTTT. The rearrangement uses TRBV7-7 and TRBJ2-3, with 7 bases aligning to TRBD2. Germline V lookup: CDR1 SSHAT, CDR2 FNYEAQ (reference sequence). CDR3 length: 14 amino acids.

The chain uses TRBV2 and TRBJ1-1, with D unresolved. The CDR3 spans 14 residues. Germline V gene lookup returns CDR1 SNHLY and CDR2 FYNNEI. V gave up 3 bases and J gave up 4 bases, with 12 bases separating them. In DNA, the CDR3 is TGTGCCAGCAGTGAGACCTGGACGGGCACTGAAGCTTTCTTT. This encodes CASSETWTGTEAFF.

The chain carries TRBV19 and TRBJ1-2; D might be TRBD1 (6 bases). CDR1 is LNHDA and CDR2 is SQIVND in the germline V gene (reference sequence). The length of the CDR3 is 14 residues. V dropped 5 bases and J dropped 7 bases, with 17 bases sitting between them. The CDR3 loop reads CASSPDDRLGGYTF. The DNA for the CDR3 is TGTGCCAGTAGTCCCGATGACAGGCTCGGTGGCTACACCTTC.

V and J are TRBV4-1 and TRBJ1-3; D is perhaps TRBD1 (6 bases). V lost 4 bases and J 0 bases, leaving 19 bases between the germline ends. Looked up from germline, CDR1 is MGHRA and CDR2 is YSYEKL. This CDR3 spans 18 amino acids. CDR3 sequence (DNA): TGCGCCAGCAGCCTCCGGGGCGGGGGCATTGACTCTGGAAACACCATATATTTT. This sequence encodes CASSLRGGGIDSGNTIYF.

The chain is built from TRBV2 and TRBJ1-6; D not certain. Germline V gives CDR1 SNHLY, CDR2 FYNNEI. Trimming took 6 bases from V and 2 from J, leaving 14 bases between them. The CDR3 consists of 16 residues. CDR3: CASSGGPSAYNSPLHF. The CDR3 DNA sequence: TGTGCCAGCAGCGGCGGCCCAAGCGCCTATAATTCACCCCTCCACTTT.

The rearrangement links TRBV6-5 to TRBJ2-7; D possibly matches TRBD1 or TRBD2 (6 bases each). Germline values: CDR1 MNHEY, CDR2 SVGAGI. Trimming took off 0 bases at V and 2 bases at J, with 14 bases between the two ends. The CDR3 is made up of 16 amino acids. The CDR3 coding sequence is TGTGCCAGCAGTTACTCGAGGGGGGTCACCACCTACGAGCAGTACTTC. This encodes CASSYSRGVTTYEQYF.

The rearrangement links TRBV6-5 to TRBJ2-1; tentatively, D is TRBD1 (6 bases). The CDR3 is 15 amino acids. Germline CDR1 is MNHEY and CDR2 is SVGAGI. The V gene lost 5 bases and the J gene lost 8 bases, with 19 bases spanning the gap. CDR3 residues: CASSKRTVFSYEQFF. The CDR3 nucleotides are TGTGCCAGCAGTAAACGGACAGTCTTTTCGTATGAGCAGTTCTTC.

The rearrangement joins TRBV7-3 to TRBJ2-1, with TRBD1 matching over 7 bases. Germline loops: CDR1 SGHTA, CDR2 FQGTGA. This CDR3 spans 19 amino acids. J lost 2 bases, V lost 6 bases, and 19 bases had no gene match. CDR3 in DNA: TGTGCCAGCAGATCGGGACAGACCCCCGGGGCTGGAACCTACAATGAGCAGTTCTTC. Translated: CASRSGQTPGAGTYNEQFF.

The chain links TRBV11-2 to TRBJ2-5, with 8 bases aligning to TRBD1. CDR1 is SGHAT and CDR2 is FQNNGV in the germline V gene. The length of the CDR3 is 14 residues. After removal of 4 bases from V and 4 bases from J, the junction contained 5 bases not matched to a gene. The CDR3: CASSSRGPGETQYF. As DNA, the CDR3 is TGTGCCAGCAGCTCCAGGGGGCCGGGAGAGACCCAGTACTTC. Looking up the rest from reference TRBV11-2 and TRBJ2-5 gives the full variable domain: EAGVAQSPRYKIIEKRQSVAFWCNPISGHATLYWYQQILGQGPKLLIQFQNNGVVDDSQLPKDRFSAERLKGVDSTLKIQPAKLEDSAVYLCASSSRGPGETQYFGPGTRLLVL.

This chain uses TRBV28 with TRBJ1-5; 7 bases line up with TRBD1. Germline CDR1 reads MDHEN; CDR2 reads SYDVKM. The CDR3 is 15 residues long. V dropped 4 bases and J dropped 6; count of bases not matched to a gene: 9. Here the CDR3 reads CASSSQGTIGQPQHF. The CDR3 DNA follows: TGTGCCAGCAGTTCACAGGGGACTATCGGTCAGCCCCAGCATTTT.

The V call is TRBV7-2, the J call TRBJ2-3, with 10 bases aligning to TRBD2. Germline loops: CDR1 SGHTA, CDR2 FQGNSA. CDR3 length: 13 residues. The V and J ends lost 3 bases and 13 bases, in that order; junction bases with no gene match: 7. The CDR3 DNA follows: TGTGCCAGCAGCTTGCCACCGGGACTAGCGAAGTATTTT. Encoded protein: CASSLPPGLAKYF.

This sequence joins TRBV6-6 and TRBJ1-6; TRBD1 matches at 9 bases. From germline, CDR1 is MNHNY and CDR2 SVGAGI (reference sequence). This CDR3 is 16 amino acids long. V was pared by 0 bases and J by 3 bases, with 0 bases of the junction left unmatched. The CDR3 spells CASSYSTGGYNSPLHF. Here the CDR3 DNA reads TGTGCCAGCAGTTACTCGACAGGGGGCTATAATTCACCCCTCCACTTT.